Below are 5 T cell receptor beta chains sequenced from a single sample in a study of T cells in Graves' hyperthyroidism and ophthalmopathy (dated by TCRdb to between 2018 and 2020). To prepare the library, multiplex PCR was applied. Data came from an Illumina HiSeq 2000. Amplification of TCR beta CDR3 regions was carried out from RNA transcripts. For the first round of RT-PCR on the TCR CDR3, the HTBI primer set was used together with the Qiagen OneStep RT-PCR kit. The public sequencing data were trimmed at Q25 with fastp and processed into clonotypes with MiXCR by TCRdb, which kept only in-frame beta chains. Entries are consolidated by CDR3 protein sequence, retaining the most common genes and DNA. Across this sample there are 540,000 or so distinct CDR3 sequences, with about a sixth seen only once. The ten top clones hold about 7% of the sample. What was sequenced was blood. The receptors derive from a woman aged 30 to 39 with Graves' hyperthyroidism.

This clonotype was seen ten or more times. This chain connects TRBV7-2 to TRBJ2-1; 8 nucleotides match TRBD1. The CDR3 is made up of 15 amino acids. Trimming cost V 2 bases and J 1 base; bases outside gene matches: 1. The germline V gene encodes CDR1 SGHTA and CDR2 FQGNSA. This chain's CDR3 is CASSLQGASYNEQFF. CDR3 nucleotide sequence: TGTGCCAGCAGCTTACAGGGGGCGTCCTACAATGAGCAGTTCTTC.

This clonotype showed up many times. The V gene is TRBV18, the J gene TRBJ2-3; 8 bases are a match to TRBD1. With V trimmed by 5 bases and J by 10 bases, 8 bases remained unmatched. In germline, CDR1 is KGHSH, CDR2 LQKENI. The CDR3 runs to 13 residues. CDR3 amino acids: CASSVNRGVAQYF. CDR3 in DNA: TGTGCCAGCTCAGTGAACAGGGGGGTCGCGCAGTATTTT.

This clonotype was detected many times. The gene calls are TRBV20-1 and TRBJ2-7; TRBD2 agrees at 7 bases. The germline CDR1 and CDR2 sequences are DFQATT and SNEGSKA (reference sequence). CDR3 length: 14 residues. After removal of 1 base from V and 6 bases from J, the junction contained 9 bases not matched to a gene. CDR3 sequence: CSARGGGIPVEQYF. CDR3 in DNA: TGCAGTGCTAGAGGGGGGGGTATTCCCGTCGAGCAGTACTTC.

This clonotype was seen a few times. The rearrangement uses TRBV11-2 and TRBJ2-7, with D perhaps assigned TRBD1 or TRBD2 (5 bases each). V lost 0 bases and J 3 bases, leaving 18 bases between the germline ends. Germline-derived CDR1 and CDR2 are SGHAT and FQNNGV. The CDR3 extends over 17 amino acids. CDR3 region: CASSLDTPGLGGYEQYF. CDR3 coding DNA: TGTGCCAGCAGCTTAGATACACCGGGGCTTGGGGGCTACGAGCAGTACTTC.

This clonotype was recorded many times. The chain carries TRBV7-2 and TRBJ2-3; 8 positions agree with TRBD1. The CDR3 length is 15 residues. Per the germline V gene, CDR1 is SGHTA and CDR2 is FQGNSA. The junction had 8 bases not matched to a gene; V was cut back by 2 bases and J by 7 bases. The CDR3: CASSLFRTGMNTQYF. The CDR3, as DNA: TGTGCCAGCAGCTTATTTCGGACAGGGATGAATACGCAGTATTTT.